The present TCR beta chain was sequenced within a study of breast tumors, draining lymph nodes, adjacent tissues. Germline V gene data show CDR1 as MNHEY and CDR2 as SVGAGI. This CDR3 region has 17 residues. With V trimmed by 6 bases and J by 5 bases, 17 bases remained unmatched. General study findings and limits: Most tumor T cells seemingly derive from lymph node, then expand in tumor.

TCRdb processed the multiplex PCR reads anew with MiXCR; each CDR3 protein has one entry. Among roughly 130,000 distinct CDR3 sequences listed, 15% to 20% were seen once. Breast cancer patients provided tissue from their axillary draining lymph nodes. The sample holds many counts of this clonotype. The antigen remains unidentified. The rearrangement uses TRBV6-5 and TRBJ2-7; TRBD1 matches 9 bases. What was sequenced was axillary lymph node tissue. This clonotype was obtained from a female donor with breast cancer. Some clones in this sample may be carry-over from other donors' samples. The CDR3 loop reads CASSMGWIGTGSHEQYF. Written as DNA, the CDR3 is TGTGCCAGCAGCATGGGGTGGATAGGGACAGGGTCCCACGAGCAGTACTTC.